This T cell receptor (beta chain) was recovered during a study of blood T cell repertoires in COVID-19 (dated by TCRdb to 2020 to 2021). Turning to the overall study: Samples covering the acute and convalescent phases of COVID-19 were provided by collaborators in the United States, Italy and Spain. The prospective study material was composed of cDNA or gDNA derived from T cells, B-cell-depleted T cells, or PBMCs. Subjects who had been exposed to COVID-19, were actively infected with it, or had recovered from it provided the deeply sampled blood TCRbeta repertoires that made up the dataset. A freely available public database, intended as a resource for researchers studying the immune response to SARS-CoV-2, is where the repertoires were released. Samples were obtained from the ongoing ImmuneRACE study (first 160 participants) and from roughly 1,300 subjects provided by 6 global collaborators. Sample metadata almost always included a de-identified subject ID, COVID-19 status, age in years and sex. Where available, HLA class I and class II types were obtained from metadata supplied by the sample provider rather than from assay-based typing. Study-wide conclusions, independent of this receptor: Clinical and demographic metadata were provided uncurated, with the amount varying by source and participant.

Enrolling through a virtual design, the prospective study's participants ranged in age from about 18 to 89 years and lived across about two dozen United States geographic areas. In the prospective study, participants were assigned to cohorts based on the clinical history participants reported in a screening survey and a study questionnaire. For ImmuneRACE Cohort 3, a participant was defined as recovered based on two consecutive negative NP/OP PCR tests, clearance by a healthcare professional, or resolution of symptoms. In the prospective study, whole blood, serum and a nasopharyngeal or oropharyngeal swab were collected from each participant by mobile phlebotomists. Participants in the prospective study had the option to provide additional blood draws and questionnaires over a roughly 2-month period. Before DNA extraction, blood samples from the prospective study were shipped at room temperature or frozen.

The immunoSEQ Assay, a bias-controlled multiplex PCR, was used to amplify TCRbeta CDR3 regions from genomic DNA. The source study handled its data this way. The number of nucleated cells in each sample was estimated by amplification of reference gene primers within the assay. To quantify the absolute abundance of each unique TCRbeta CDR3 rearrangement, sequence reads were collapsed and filtered. For each sample, productive Simpson clonality was calculated as the square root of Simpson's diversity index over productive rearrangements. TCRdb's version of the immuneACCESS table is confined to in-frame rearrangements and falls short of the full clone set. An unresolved V gene accounts for under half of the shortfall where checked; the remainder is of unknown origin. V, J and clone size reflect that table, while D and trimming were determined from the DNA. The sample table records about 140,000 clones; 75% to 80% of these occur just once. 2.5% to 3.5% of the sample comes from the top ten.

This clone was seen a few times. It lacks a known antigen. The sample holds no much larger clone one base away, and base qualities are not on file. The trim is 0 bases for V and 2 bases for J, with a gap of 12 bases between the germline ends. Including cysteine and phenylalanine, the CDR3 has 16 amino acids. Kept here is only the CDR3 DNA, which spans 48 bases and is read in frame from base 1. CDR1 and CDR2, looked up from the germline V gene (reference sequence), are SEHNR and FQNEAQ. The chain links TRBV7-9 with TRBJ2-3, and perhaps TRBD2 as D gene, on 5 matching bases. The sample taken for sequencing was PBMCs or T cells enriched from blood (not recorded which). The sequence was collected from a woman aged 45-59 years who had recovered from COVID-19. The DNA is TGTGCCAGCAGCTTAGCGTTGGACTCCATCACAGATACGCAGTATTTT. Its coded protein is CASSLALDSITDTQYF. Supplemented by the reference TRBV7-9 and TRBJ2-3 proteins around the CDR3, the complete variable domain is DTGVSQNPRHKITKRGQNVTFRCDPISEHNRLYWYRQTLGQGPEFLTYFQNEAQLEKSRLLSDRFSAERPKGSFSTLEIQRTEQGDSAMYLCASSLALDSITDTQYFGPGTRLTVL.